This entry lists 12 T cell receptor beta chains sequenced from one sample in a study of blood T cell repertoires in COVID-19. Method: immunoSEQ multiplex PCR; TCRdb's copy keeps in-frame clones and lacks some. The sample has under 60,000 clones, just under 80% seen once. The sequenced sample was peripheral blood. All receptors derive from a human donor in a cohort sampled during active COVID-19.

The chain joins TRBV27 to TRBJ2-7; D remains ambiguous. Per germline, CDR1 MNHEY and CDR2 SMNVEV (reference sequence). The length of the CDR3 is 14 residues. V dropped 5 bases and J dropped 1 base, with 12 bases sitting between them. The CDR3 bases are TGTGCCAGCAGTCCAGGCCGATCATCCTACGAGCAGTACTTC. Amino acids: CASSPGRSSYEQYF.

A single count supports this clone. V and J are TRBV19 and TRBJ1-1, with D tentatively TRBD1 (5 bases). This CDR3 region has 14 residues. Trimming removed 6 bases from V and 4 bases from J, with 15 bases in between. Germline V gene sequence: CDR1 LNHDA, CDR2 SQIVND (reference sequence). CDR3 sequence (DNA): TGTGCCAGTAGCGCCCAGGGAGGAGTCACTGAAGCTTTCTTT. Its translation: CASSAQGGVTEAFF.

The chain has TRBV7-2 and TRBJ1-4; TRBD1 aligns across 7 bases. CDR1 is SGHTA and CDR2 is FQGNSA in the germline V gene. The CDR3 spans 13 residues. V trimming: 4 bases; J trimming: 7 bases; junction bases outside the gene matches: 3. The CDR3 protein is CASSSNRGEKLFF. In DNA, the CDR3 is TGTGCCAGCAGCTCTAACAGGGGTGAAAAACTGTTTTTT.

This chain joins TRBV4-2 and TRBJ2-1, with D possibly being TRBD1 (5 bases). V was pared by 1 base and J by 6 bases, with 13 bases between. Germline CDR1 is LGHNA and CDR2 is YNFKEQ. This CDR3 spans 15 amino acids. This CDR3 is CASSQVDRASNEQFF. In DNA, the CDR3 is TGTGCCAGCAGCCAAGTAGACAGAGCGAGCAATGAGCAGTTCTTC.

The chain uses TRBV11-2 and TRBJ2-3; D is unclear. Trimming took off 2 bases at V and 2 bases at J, with 8 bases between the two ends. The CDR3 runs 14 residues. Germline V gene sequence: CDR1 SGHAT, CDR2 FQNNGV. The CDR3 reads CASSLLGYTDTQYF. CDR3 nucleotides: TGTGCCAGCAGCTTACTCGGTTACACAGATACGCAGTATTTT.

The rearrangement joins TRBV19 to TRBJ1-5; possible D gene TRBD1, 6 bases. V was cut by 1 base and J by 9 bases, with 16 bases left in between. Per the germline V gene, CDR1 is LNHDA and CDR2 is SQIVND (reference sequence). The CDR3 contains 15 residues. The CDR3 DNA reads as TGTGCCAGTAGTATAGGCCCACAGGGAACGGCGCCCCAGCATTTT. Protein sequence: CASSIGPQGTAPQHF.

This clone was observed once. The chain links TRBV6-5 to TRBJ1-2; TRBD1 is a possible D gene (5 bases). The CDR3 is 14 amino acids. V lost 6 bases and J lost 1, with 12 bases in between. The germline V gene encodes CDR1 MNHEY and CDR2 SVGAGI. The CDR3 DNA reads as TGTGCCAGCAGGGTCGGGGGGGGTAACTATGGCTACACCTTC. It is translated as CASRVGGGNYGYTF.

The chain carries TRBV9 and TRBJ2-7; 10 bases match TRBD2. The CDR3 contains 17 residues. CDR1 is SGDLS, CDR2 YYNGEE, per germline. Unmatched junction bases numbered 17, after V lost 4 bases and J lost 7 bases. CDR3 sequence reads: CASSPGASGRALEEQYF. DNA for the CDR3: TGTGCCAGCAGCCCAGGGGCGAGCGGGAGGGCCCTCGAAGAGCAGTACTTC. The variable domain in full, with the rest retrieved from reference TRBV9 and TRBJ2-7, is DSGVTQTPKHLITATGQRVTLRCSPRSGDLSVYWYQQSLDQGLQFLIQYYNGEERAKGNILERFSAQQFPDLHSELNLSSLELGDSALYFCASSPGASGRALEEQYFGPGTRLTVT.

This clone occurred once. The V gene is TRBV7-2, the J gene TRBJ2-1; 7 bases match TRBD1. This CDR3 is 12 amino acids long. The germline V gene has CDR1 SGHTA and CDR2 FQGNSA. V shed 3 bases, J shed 15 bases, and the junction held 8 bases outside the gene matches. The CDR3 is CASSLETGKTFF. CDR3 bases: TGTGCCAGCAGCTTGGAGACAGGGAAGACGTTCTTC.

V is TRBV7-8 and J is TRBJ2-3, with D perhaps matching TRBD2 (6 bases). With 1 base removed from V and 8 bases from J, the gap between germline ends came to 13 bases. Per germline, CDR1 SGHVS and CDR2 FQNEAQ. The CDR3 is 14 residues long. This CDR3 is CASSLGGEYGTQYF. DNA of the CDR3: TGTGCCAGCAGCTTAGGCGGGGAGTACGGTACGCAGTATTTT.

The rearrangement links TRBV21-1 to TRBJ2-7; the table names TRBD2, a call not compared with the DNA. TRBV21-1 constitutes a pseudogene. The CDR3 contains 19 residues. This CDR3 is CASSKGGGLAGARSYEQYF. The CDR3 DNA is TGTGCCAGCAGCAAAGGAGGGGGGCTAGCGGGTGCCCGCTCCTACGAGCAGTACTTC.

The chain links TRBV9 to TRBJ2-1; the match to TRBD1 covers 7 bases. J lost 3 bases, V lost 5 bases, and 8 bases had no gene match. CDR3 length equals 15 residues. CDR1 and CDR2 from the germline V gene are SGDLS and YYNGEE. The CDR3, as DNA: TGTGCCAGCAGTCTTGGACAGGCAAACTACAATGAGCAGTTCTTC. It yields the protein CASSLGQANYNEQFF.